The clone carrying this TCR beta chain turned up a few times. Treatment of any kind had been given to no patient before thyroid surgery. TCRdb reassembled clones from the PCR reads with MiXCR. Of some 41,000 clones in the sample, under 4% were seen once. The data are from a study of metastatic and nonmetastatic thyroid tumors. Study summary: Patients with malignant and benign thyroid disease provided blood and tumor or nodule tissue, whose repertoires were compared.

Looked up from germline, CDR1 is MNHEY and CDR2 is SVGEGT. J lost 3 bases, V lost 5 bases, and 10 bases had no gene match. The CDR3 spans 15 residues. Sequencing used blood. The gene calls are TRBV6-2 or TRBV6-3 and TRBJ2-7; 7 bases line up with TRBD1. The source of this sequence is a female donor with papillary thyroid cancer or a benign thyroid nodule (not recorded which). Some clones in this sample may be carry-over from other donors' samples. CDR3 DNA sequence: TGTGCCAGCAGTAAAGACAGGGTCGGGGACTACGAGCAGTACTTC. This codes for CASSKDRVGDYEQYF.